Below, one TCR beta chain is given with its context. The data derive from a study of blood T cell repertoires in COVID-19. Study in general: The study drew acute and convalescent COVID-19 samples from the United States, Italy and Spain. From T cells, B-cell-depleted T cells, or PBMCs came the material, which was cDNA or gDNA.

In germline, CDR1 is SGHRS, CDR2 YFSETQ. J was trimmed by 4 bases and V by 2 bases; bases with no gene match: 7. CDR3 size: 15 residues. Here immunoSEQ multiplex PCR was the method, and the copy in TCRdb shows in-frame clones only, minus some. The sample holds some 30,000 clones, 70% to 90% seen once. The chain links TRBV5-1 to TRBJ2-5; 8 bases fit TRBD1. Sequenced: peripheral blood. This clonotype was obtained from a woman of 80 years or more with active or convalescent COVID-19. The CDR3 DNA is TGCGCCAGCAGCTTATTAGGACAGGGAAGAGAGACCCAGTACTTC. Amino acid sequence: CASSLLGQGRETQYF.